This paragraph covers one TCR beta chain sequence. Its antigen is still unknown. This record comes from a study of blood T cells in healthy people across ages. Study context: About one barcoded TCR beta cDNA was captured per two T cells.

A second PCR of roughly 7 to 11 cycles used a sample-barcoded 5' primer and a J-beta primer mix. MiXCR was run by TCRdb on the 5' RACE reads, yielding one entry per CDR3 protein. In the table there are about 970,000 distinct CDR3 sequences, roughly half of which are singletons. This CDR3 comprises 14 residues. Germline loops: CDR1 SGHTA, CDR2 FQGTGA. Trimming pared 7 bases from V and 4 bases from J, leaving 15 bases between. PBMCs, at least 7 million per sample, were isolated. Findings of the study overall: Diversity was higher, and naive CD4+ cells more numerous, in long-lived donors than in aged donors. When one million T cells were used, diversity estimates were thought to be underestimates.

This sequence was found in a woman in her fifties or sixties in good health. The chain combines TRBV7-3 with TRBJ2-3; no definite D call. The sample taken for sequencing was blood. In nucleotides, the CDR3 is TGTGCCAGCAACGAAGGGAATTCTCCAGATACGCAGTATTTT. As protein: CASNEGNSPDTQYF.